This T cell receptor beta chain was observed in a study of blood T cell repertoires in COVID-19. Trimming at V came to 0 bases and at J to 6 bases, leaving 17 bases not matched to a gene. Looked up from germline, CDR1 is MNHEY and CDR2 is SVGEGT. The CDR3 runs 18 residues. The protocol was immunoSEQ multiplex PCR, while the TCRdb copy is restricted to in-frame clones and leaves out a portion. The sample shows roughly 56,000 clones, around four fifths of them seen only once. The sequenced sample consisted of peripheral blood. The chain recombines TRBV6-2 or TRBV6-3 with TRBJ2-7, with 7 bases fitting TRBD1. The sequence was collected from an older man with acute or convalescent COVID-19. This CDR3 reads CASSYSISGGRGIGEQYF. CDR3 DNA sequence: TGTGCCAGCAGTTACTCGATCTCTGGTGGCAGGGGGATTGGCGAGCAGTACTTC.